The 10 T cell receptor beta chains reported below all come from one sample, sequenced in a study of cytomegalovirus exposure and HLA in healthy donors. This PCR relied on a set of 60 Vbeta primers and 13 Jbeta primers. Only in-frame clones appear in the TCRdb table, and some are missing; sequencing was by immunoSEQ multiplex PCR. The sample includes about 130,000 clones, around 67% seen only once; the top ten take 4.3%. Material: PBMCs. These receptors originate from a man aged 18 to 30 in good health and CMV-seropositive.

This clone came up a few times. The chain links TRBV28 to TRBJ2-7; TRBD1 agrees at 7 bases. The CDR3 length is 15 residues. Germline V gene lookup returns CDR1 MDHEN and CDR2 SYDVKM. J was trimmed by 2 bases and V by 2 bases; bases with no gene match: 6. In nucleotides, the CDR3 is TGTGCCAGCAGTTTAATGCAGGGGGTTCCCTACGAGCAGTACTTC. It yields the protein CASSLMQGVPYEQYF.

The gene calls are TRBV18 and TRBJ2-3; TRBD2 aligns across 14 bases. Germline trimming cut 5 bases from V and 3 bases from J; bases unmatched to any gene: 7. CDR1 and CDR2 (germline): KGHSH, LQKENI. This CDR3 region has 17 residues. CDR3 loop: CASSSGTSGSGTDTQYF. CDR3 sequence (DNA): TGTGCCAGCTCATCCGGGACTAGCGGGAGCGGGACAGATACGCAGTATTTT.

The J gene is TRBJ2-5, the V gene TRBV30, with D possibly being TRBD2 (5 bases). The CDR3 is 13 residues long. Germline V gives CDR1 GTSNPN, CDR2 SVGIG (reference sequence). The V end was cut by 5 bases, the J end by 2 bases, with 12 bases between. For the CDR3, the DNA is TGTGCCTGGGGGCCGCCGGGGCAAGAGACCCAGTACTTC. Encoded protein: CAWGPPGQETQYF.

This chain uses TRBV11-1 with TRBJ2-1, with D possibly being TRBD1 (6 bases). This CDR3 comprises 19 residues. V was shortened by 3 bases and J by 5 bases, with 26 bases between the two germline ends. The germline V gene encodes CDR1 SGHAT and CDR2 FQDESV (reference sequence). The CDR3: CASSLFSGPLAGGDNEQFF. DNA of the CDR3: TGTGCCAGCAGCTTGTTTTCGGGACCCCTAGCTGGGGGCGACAATGAGCAGTTCTTC.

The gene calls are TRBV5-6 and TRBJ1-5, with D possibly TRBD1 on 5 matching bases. CDR1 and CDR2 from the germline V gene are SGHDT and YYEEEE. V gave up 3 bases and J gave up 7 bases, with 20 bases separating them. The CDR3 loop spans 16 amino acids. CDR3 sequence: CASSSGGATGRQPQHF. The CDR3 DNA reads TGTGCCAGCAGCTCGGGAGGGGCCACGGGGCGGCAGCCCCAGCATTTT.

There are a few counts of this clone. The gene calls are TRBV5-1 and TRBJ2-1; D is uncertain. CDR1 is SGHRS and CDR2 is YFSETQ in the germline V gene. This CDR3 contains 15 residues. Trimming removed 3 bases from V and 4 bases from J, with 14 bases in between. CDR3 loop: CASSSVGGSYNEQFF. The CDR3, as DNA: TGCGCCAGCAGCTCCGTCGGCGGATCTTACAATGAGCAGTTCTTC. Filled out from reference TRBV5-1 and TRBJ2-1, the complete variable domain reads KAGVTQTPRYLIKTRGQQVTLSCSPISGHRSVSWYQQTPGQGLQFLFEYFSETQRNKGNFPGRFSGRQFSNSRSEMNVSTLELGDSALYLCASSSVGGSYNEQFFGPGTRLTVL.

The J gene is TRBJ2-7, the V gene TRBV7-9, with D maybe TRBD2 (5 bases). There are 12 residues in the CDR3. Germline CDR1 reads SEHNR; CDR2 reads FQNEAQ (reference sequence). Trimming removed 4 bases at V and 3 bases at J, with 7 bases between. This CDR3 reads CASSSDYYEQYF. The DNA of the CDR3 is TGTGCCAGCAGCTCAGACTACTACGAGCAGTACTTC. Filled out from reference TRBV7-9 and TRBJ2-7, the complete variable domain reads DTGVSQNPRHKITKRGQNVTFRCDPISEHNRLYWYRQTLGQGPEFLTYFQNEAQLEKSRLLSDRFSAERPKGSFSTLEIQRTEQGDSAMYLCASSSDYYEQYFGPGTRLTVT.

This clone has a handful of counts. This rearrangement joins TRBV28 to TRBJ1-6; TRBD1 agrees at 7 bases. Germline-derived CDR1 and CDR2 are MDHEN and SYDVKM. The CDR3 totals 17 residues. The V and J ends lost 6 bases and 3 bases, in that order; junction bases with no gene match: 11. The CDR3 DNA reads TGTGCCAGCAGAGATCCGGACAGGACCCTCTATAATTCACCCCTCCACTTT. Translated, it gives CASRDPDRTLYNSPLHF. Filled out from reference TRBV28 and TRBJ1-6, the complete variable domain reads DVKVTQSSRYLVKRTGEKVFLECVQDMDHENMFWYRQDPGLGLRLIYFSYDVKMKEKGDIPEGYSVSREKKERFSLILESASTNQTSMYLCASRDPDRTLYNSPLHFGNGTRLTVT.

The J gene is TRBJ2-1, the V gene TRBV15, with 12 bases identical to TRBD2. V was clipped by 3 bases and J by 6 bases; unmatched bases: 0. Germline values: CDR1 LNHNV, CDR2 YYDKDF (reference sequence). The CDR3 totals 14 residues. CDR3 loop: CATSRTSGSNEQFF. The CDR3 coding sequence is TGTGCCACCAGCAGGACTAGCGGGAGCAATGAGCAGTTCTTC.

Written as DNA, the CDR3 is TGTGCCAGCAGCCAAGCGGGACAGAATGAGCAGTTCTTC. It specifies CASSQAGQNEQFF. This chain connects TRBV4-2 to TRBJ2-1; 7 bases agree with TRBD1. The germline CDR1 and CDR2 sequences are LGHNA and YNFKEQ. The CDR3 has 13 residues. V was pared by 1 base and J by 7 bases, with 1 base of the junction left unmatched.